This T cell receptor beta chain came from a study of blood T cell repertoires in COVID-19. Study at large: Sources were T cells, B-cell-depleted T cells, or PBMCs; the material itself was cDNA or gDNA.

The trim removed 2 bases at V and 5 bases at J, leaving 3 bases unmatched. The CDR3 is made up of 16 amino acids. CDR1 is SGHVS and CDR2 is FNYEAQ in the germline V gene. As handled by the study authors: Amplification of reference gene primers provided the estimated nucleated cell counts. The repertoire was sequenced with immunoSEQ multiplex PCR; TCRdb's copy has only in-frame clones and lacks some. For V, J and clone size, that table is used; D and trimming come from the DNA. The table lists 45,000 to 60,000 clones, 85% to 95% of them singletons, with roughly 3.9% in the top ten. What was sequenced was peripheral blood. This TCR derives from a man over 45 with acute or convalescent COVID-19. The J gene is TRBJ2-5, the V gene TRBV7-6; TRBD2 matches at 15 bases. The CDR3 here is CASSLIGTSGRETQYF. The CDR3 DNA sequence: TGTGCCAGCAGCTTAATTGGGACTAGCGGGAGGGAGACCCAGTACTTC.